This TCR beta chain was recovered during a study of shared clonotypes between healthy human individuals. Germline CDR1 is MDHEN and CDR2 is SYDVKM. V trimming: 6 bases; J trimming: 3 bases; junction bases outside the gene matches: 2. The CDR3 sequence is 12 residues long. Here immunoSEQ multiplex PCR was the method, and the copy in TCRdb shows in-frame clones only, minus some. The top ten hold around 0.4% of the sample, which has millions of clones, about 92% seen once. With regard to this clone: Other DNA sequences from this sample encode an identical CDR3 as well.

The origin of this receptor is a young man in good health. Some clones in this sample may be carry-over from other donors' samples. Material for sequencing was naive CD4+ T cells from PBMCs. Documented subset: CD45RA+ positively selected. The V and J genes are TRBV28 and TRBJ2-7; 7 positions agree with TRBD1. The chain's CDR3 is CASRTGFYEQYF. The CDR3 nucleotides read TGTGCCAGCAGGACAGGGTTCTACGAGCAGTACTTC.